The 27 T cell receptor beta chains below were found in one sample sequenced in a study of long-term antiretroviral therapy in people with HIV. The authors ran the immunoSEQ assay, v3.0, at survey level. The data were produced by immunoSEQ multiplex PCR, yet TCRdb's version contains in-frame clones alone and is incomplete. The table includes 7,500 to 10,000 clones, roughly four fifths detected once. The source was unsorted PBMCs, collected 0.7 years after starting antiretroviral therapy. These receptor sequences come from a man aged 35 to 55 with HIV.

This chain links TRBV30 with TRBJ1-1; TRBD1 aligns across 9 bases. The CDR3 is 13 residues long. Germline V CDR1 and CDR2: GTSNPN, SVGIG (reference sequence). CDR3 bases: TGTGCGCATAACAGGGGGCAGGTGACTGAAGCTTTCTTT. It is translated as CAHNRGQVTEAFF. Based on the CDR3 plus reference TRBV30 and TRBJ1-1, the full variable domain is SQTIHQWPATLVQPVGSPLSLECTVEGTSNPNLYWYRQAAGRGLQLLFYSVGIGQISSEVPQNLSASRPQDRQFILSSKKLLLSDSGFYLCAHNRGQVTEAFFGQGTRLTVV.

The V gene is TRBV7-9, the J gene TRBJ2-7; D call uncertain. CDR3 size: 14 residues. V gave up 4 bases and J gave up 2 bases, with 12 bases separating them. Germline V gives CDR1 SEHNR, CDR2 FQNEAQ (reference sequence). The DNA for the CDR3 is TGTGCCAGCAGCTCCCCGACAAGTCCCTACGAGCAGTACTTC. Translated, it gives CASSSPTSPYEQYF.

The gene calls are TRBV4-1 and TRBJ2-3; D is tentatively TRBD1 or TRBD2 (5 bases each). The germline CDR1 and CDR2 sequences are MGHRA and YSYEKL. Trimming took off 0 bases at V and 4 bases at J, with 8 bases between the two ends. The CDR3 is 14 residues long. The CDR3 spells CASSQDMGADTQYF. The CDR3 nucleotides read TGCGCCAGCAGCCAAGATATGGGGGCAGATACGCAGTATTTT.

This chain uses TRBV4-3 with TRBJ1-5, with no clear D. CDR3 length equals 15 residues. V was trimmed by 0 bases and J by 8 bases, leaving 14 bases between them. From germline, CDR1 is LGHNA and CDR2 YSLEER. DNA of the CDR3: TGCGCCAGCAGCCAAGATCACACCCCAATCAAGCCCCAGCATTTT. As protein: CASSQDHTPIKPQHF.

The CDR3 bases are TGTGCCAGCAGCCAAGTGGCTAACTCTTTGATCAATGAGCAGTTCTTC. Its protein is CASSQVANSLINEQFF. The chain couples TRBV14 to TRBJ2-1; no clear D. The V end lost 1 base, the J end lost 6 bases, and 16 bases lay between the germline ends. Germline assignment: CDR1 SGHDN and CDR2 FVKESK. The CDR3 runs 16 residues.

This chain links TRBV10-2 with TRBJ2-1, with 9 bases fitting TRBD2. Trimming cost V 0 bases and J 9 bases; bases outside gene matches: 6. This CDR3 region has 15 residues. From germline, CDR1 is WSHSY and CDR2 SAAADI. CDR3 DNA: TGCGCCAGCAGTGAGTCTCGAGCGGGAGGTTCTGAGCAGTTCTTC. Translated: CASSESRAGGSEQFF.

J is TRBJ2-3 and V is TRBV6-6; tentatively, D is TRBD2 (7 bases). Germline V gene lookup returns CDR1 MNHNY and CDR2 SVGAGI (reference sequence). The V end was cut by 2 bases, the J end by 5 bases, with 11 bases between. There are 14 residues in the CDR3. The CDR3: CASSYEGGGDTQYF. CDR3 bases: TGTGCCAGCAGTTACGAGGGAGGGGGAGATACGCAGTATTTT.

This rearrangement joins TRBV18 to TRBJ2-1, with 7 bases matching TRBD1. Germline trimming cut 4 bases from V and 7 bases from J; bases unmatched to any gene: 4. Germline V gene lookup returns CDR1 KGHSH and CDR2 LQKENI. The length of the CDR3 is 13 residues. The CDR3 DNA reads as TGTGCCAGCTCACTAGGGACAGTGAATGAGCAGTTCTTC. Residues: CASSLGTVNEQFF.

This chain links TRBV9 with TRBJ2-7; unclear D gene. V lost 2 bases and J lost 3, with 12 bases in between. The CDR3 totals 14 residues. The germline CDR1 and CDR2 sequences are SGDLS and YYNGEE. In DNA form, the CDR3 reads TGTGCCAGCAGCGTGGGATCTAGTAACTACGAGCAGTACTTC. It codes for CASSVGSSNYEQYF.

The chain uses TRBV27 and TRBJ2-2, with D maybe TRBD1 (6 bases). Per germline, CDR1 MNHEY and CDR2 SMNVEV (reference sequence). The V end lost 6 bases, the J end lost 5 bases, and 19 bases lay between the germline ends. The CDR3 runs 16 residues. DNA of the CDR3: TGTGCCAGCAGACCACAGGGTATGGTTTATACCGGGGAGCTGTTTTTT. This codes for CASRPQGMVYTGELFF.

The chain joins TRBV9 to TRBJ1-1; D remains ambiguous. The CDR3 runs to 15 residues. V was pared by 0 bases and J by 1 base, with 10 bases between. The V gene's germline CDR1 is SGDLS and CDR2 YYNGEE. The CDR3 DNA sequence: TGTGCCAGCAGCGTAGCTATCGGCGAGAACACTGAAGCTTTCTTT. Protein: CASSVAIGENTEAFF.

V gene TRBV4-1 combines with J gene TRBJ2-7; TRBD2 aligns across 10 bases. Trimming at V came to 3 bases and at J to 3 bases, leaving 2 bases not matched to a gene. This CDR3 spans 14 amino acids. Germline values: CDR1 MGHRA, CDR2 YSYEKL. This CDR3 reads CASSQLAGGYEQYF. The CDR3 nucleotides are TGCGCCAGCAGCCAGTTAGCGGGAGGCTACGAGCAGTACTTC.

The V call is TRBV6-5, the J call TRBJ1-2, with D unresolved. Germline loops: CDR1 MNHEY, CDR2 SVGAGI. Trimming left V 5 bases short and J 8 bases short, with 15 bases between. The CDR3 totals 13 residues. CDR3 nucleotide sequence: TGTGCCAGCAGTGAAACCCAGTCTCCAGGCTACACCTTC. Translation gives CASSETQSPGYTF.

The CDR3 reads CASSLDIMGVSNQPQHF. As DNA, the CDR3 is TGTGCCAGCAGCTTAGATATTATGGGAGTTAGCAATCAGCCCCAGCATTTT. The rearrangement joins TRBV7-9 to TRBJ1-5; D not certain. From germline, CDR1 is SEHNR and CDR2 FQNEAQ (reference sequence). CDR3 length: 17 amino acids. The V and J ends lost 1 base and 0 bases respectively, with 13 bases between them.

The CDR3 is CASSLIPPGQGREKLFF. As DNA, the CDR3 is TGTGCCAGCAGTTTAATACCCCCCGGACAGGGTAGGGAAAAACTGTTTTTT. The rearrangement uses TRBV27 and TRBJ1-4; TRBD1 agrees at 8 bases. CDR1 and CDR2 from the germline V gene are MNHEY and SMNVEV (reference sequence). Trimming removed 2 bases from V and 8 bases from J; junction bases left unmatched: 13. The CDR3 length is 17 residues.

The V and J genes are TRBV29-1 and TRBJ2-7; 9 bases are a match to TRBD1. CDR3 length: 14 residues. The ends lost 2 bases at V and 4 bases at J; junction bases unmatched: 6. CDR1 SQVTM and CDR2 ANQGSEA come from the germline V gene. The CDR3 is CSVEPGQGGYEQYF. In DNA form, the CDR3 reads TGCAGCGTTGAACCGGGACAGGGTGGATACGAGCAGTACTTC.

This chain links TRBV7-3 with TRBJ1-1; 7 bases align to TRBD1. In germline, CDR1 is SGHTA, CDR2 FQGTGA. The CDR3 contains 17 residues. The junction had 19 bases not matched to a gene; V was cut back by 4 bases and J by 8 bases. CDR3 loop: CASSSTRQGLLRTEAFF. CDR3 DNA: TGTGCCAGCAGCTCTACCCGACAGGGATTACTCCGCACCGAAGCTTTCTTT. The variable domain in full, completed from reference TRBV7-3 and TRBJ1-1, reads GAGVSQTPSNKVTEKGKYVELRCDPISGHTALYWYRQSLGQGPEFLIYFQGTGAADDSGLPNDRFFAVRPEGSVSTLKIQRTERGDSAVYLCASSSTRQGLLRTEAFFGQGTRLTVV.

The chain couples TRBV7-6 to TRBJ2-1; a possible D gene is TRBD1 (5 bases). V shed 2 bases and J shed 1 base, with 9 bases lying between them. Germline CDR1 reads SGHVS; CDR2 reads FNYEAQ. This CDR3 is 15 amino acids long. DNA of the CDR3: TGTGCCAGCAGCTTAACAGGTGGATCCTACAATGAGCAGTTCTTC. Protein product: CASSLTGGSYNEQFF.

The chain has TRBV25-1 and TRBJ1-2, with D perhaps TRBD1 (5 bases). CDR1 is MGHDK, CDR2 SYGVNS, per germline. This CDR3 has 13 residues. The germline V and J ends were trimmed by 2 bases and 4 bases, with 8 bases remaining between them. The CDR3 here is CASSEQGTYGYTF. The DNA of the CDR3 is TGTGCCAGCAGTGAACAGGGAACCTATGGCTACACCTTC.

This rearrangement joins TRBV30 to TRBJ2-5, with D possibly TRBD1 on 6 matching bases. The CDR3 length is 14 residues. V gave up 4 bases and J gave up 5 bases, with 17 bases separating them. Germline CDR1 is GTSNPN and CDR2 is SVGIG (reference sequence). Here the CDR3 reads CAWMGAGTPETQYF. As DNA, the CDR3 is TGTGCCTGGATGGGGGCGGGCACGCCGGAGACCCAGTACTTC.

The V call is TRBV6-5, the J call TRBJ1-2, with D tentatively TRBD1 (6 bases). The germline V gene has CDR1 MNHEY and CDR2 SVGAGI. Deletions cut 5 bases from V and 8 bases from J, with 15 bases between. The CDR3 consists of 13 residues. CDR3 residues: CASSDYQGPGYTF. CDR3 DNA sequence: TGTGCCAGCAGTGACTATCAGGGGCCCGGCTACACCTTC.

The CDR3: CASSYSGGGYIQYF. Written as DNA, the CDR3 is TGTGCCAGCAGTTACTCAGGAGGAGGTTACATTCAGTACTTC. This rearrangement joins TRBV6-5 to TRBJ2-4, with D possibly TRBD2 on 5 matching bases. The length of the CDR3 is 14 residues. The germline V and J ends were trimmed by 0 bases and 8 bases, with 11 bases remaining between them. Germline V gene data show CDR1 as MNHEY and CDR2 as SVGAGI.

The chain is built from TRBV6-5 and TRBJ2-5, with unresolved D. The CDR3 extends over 15 amino acids. Trimming removed 0 bases at V and 3 bases at J, with 11 bases between. From germline, CDR1 is MNHEY and CDR2 SVGAGI. As DNA, the CDR3 is TGTGCCAGCAGTTACTCAGGGCTAGGCGAAGAGACCCAGTACTTC. Translating it yields CASSYSGLGEETQYF.

The V call is TRBV6-6, the J call TRBJ2-7; D gene ambiguous. V was trimmed by 1 base and J by 0 bases, leaving 10 bases between them. The CDR3 totals 15 residues. Germline V gene lookup returns CDR1 MNHNY and CDR2 SVGAGI (reference sequence). The CDR3 is CASSYYRESSYEQYF. The CDR3 coding sequence is TGTGCCAGCAGTTACTATAGAGAAAGCTCCTACGAGCAGTACTTC.

V is TRBV14 and J is TRBJ1-2; D is unclear. The V gene lost 2 bases and the J gene lost 2 bases, with 18 bases spanning the gap. Germline assignment: CDR1 SGHDN and CDR2 FVKESK. The CDR3 contains 17 residues. CDR3 sequence reads: CASSQYAPTDPNYGYTF. As DNA, the CDR3 is TGTGCCAGCAGCCAATATGCTCCGACGGACCCCAACTATGGCTACACCTTC.

CDR3 nucleotide sequence: TGTGCCTGGAGCACGCGGGCTCCACCCGGGGAGCTGTTTTTT. This encodes CAWSTRAPPGELFF. This chain links TRBV30 with TRBJ2-2; a weak D match, TRBD2 (5 bases). Looked up from germline, CDR1 is GTSNPN and CDR2 is SVGIG (reference sequence). The CDR3 has 14 amino acids. The V end was cut by 3 bases, the J end by 6 bases, with 14 bases between.

This clone was picked up a small number of times. The rearrangement uses TRBV19 and TRBJ2-2; D might be TRBD1 (5 bases). The germline V gene has CDR1 LNHDA and CDR2 SQIVND (reference sequence). V shed 3 bases and J shed 6 bases, with 11 bases lying between them. This CDR3 has 14 amino acids. The CDR3 DNA reads as TGTGCCAGTAGTATGGCCCCAGGGTCCGGGGAGCTGTTTTTT. This translates into CASSMAPGSGELFF.